This record concerns one TCR beta chain sequence. Together with a sample-barcoded 5' primer, a J-beta primer mix was included in a second PCR lasting about 7 to 11 cycles. TCRdb itself ran the 5' RACE reads through MiXCR, one entry per CDR3 protein. The table shows around 2 million distinct CDR3 sequences, with 35% to 50% occurring only once. This record comes from a study of blood T cells in healthy people across ages. Germline CDR1 reads SGHRS; CDR2 reads YFSETQ. V lost 4 bases, J lost 6 bases, and 16 bases lay in between. This CDR3 is 14 amino acids long. The genes are TRBV5-1 and TRBJ1-2; tentatively, D is TRBD1 (5 bases). This TCR was recovered from a human donor in good health. What was sequenced was blood. The CDR3 DNA follows: TGCGCCAGCAGCCTCAGTGGGGGGTTGCATGGCTACACCTTC. It encodes CASSLSGGLHGYTF.